The 14 T cell receptor beta chains below all came from one sample that was sequenced in a study of early T cells in non-severe SARS-CoV-2 infection. TCRdb independently ran MiXCR on the 5' RACE reads; one entry per CDR3 protein. The sample contains roughly 52,000 distinct CDR3 sequences, more than 6.5% of which appear only once. Specimen: whole blood, collected at baseline. Receptor source: an adult who was a healthcare worker with PCR-confirmed SARS-CoV-2 infection or an uninfected control (not recorded which).

This sequence joins TRBV30 and TRBJ2-1; 7 nucleotides align to TRBD2. V lost 4 bases, J lost 3 bases, and 15 bases stayed unmatched. This CDR3 contains 17 residues. CDR1 is GTSNPN and CDR2 is SVGIG in the germline V gene (reference sequence). The DNA of the CDR3 is TGTGCCTGGAACTCCCACGTGGGGGGGTACTTCTACAATGAGCAGTTCTTC. Its translation: CAWNSHVGGYFYNEQFF. The complete variable domain, with remaining parts taken from reference TRBV30 and TRBJ2-1, reads SQTIHQWPATLVQPVGSPLSLECTVEGTSNPNLYWYRQAAGRGLQLLFYSVGIGQISSEVPQNLSASRPQDRQFILSSKKLLLSDSGFYLCAWNSHVGGYFYNEQFFGPGTRLTVL.

For the CDR3, the DNA is TGCGCCAGCAGCCAAGCAACGGGATTTCATCAGCCCCAGCATTTT. Encoded protein: CASSQATGFHQPQHF. This rearrangement joins TRBV4-3 to TRBJ1-5; unclear D gene. The CDR3 has 15 amino acids. The V end lost 1 base, the J end lost 5 bases, and 12 bases lay between the germline ends. From germline, CDR1 is LGHNA and CDR2 YSLEER.

This clonotype showed up just a few times. This chain joins TRBV4-3 and TRBJ1-1, with a weak D call TRBD1 (5 bases). From germline, CDR1 is LGHNA and CDR2 YSLEER. Trimming removed 0 bases at V and 0 bases at J, with 8 bases between. This CDR3 comprises 15 residues. The CDR3 here is CASSQDGGVNTEAFF. Written as DNA, the CDR3 is TGCGCCAGCAGCCAAGACGGGGGGGTGAACACTGAAGCTTTCTTT.

This clonotype was observed a handful of times. The gene calls are TRBV11-2 and TRBJ1-1; D is perhaps TRBD1 (5 bases). There are 13 residues in the CDR3. Germline V gives CDR1 SGHAT, CDR2 FQNNGV. V dropped 3 bases and J dropped 6 bases, with 11 bases sitting between them. This chain's CDR3 is CASSFGRVAEAFF. In nucleotides, the CDR3 is TGTGCCAGCAGCTTTGGCAGGGTCGCTGAAGCTTTCTTT.

In its sample, this clonotype was seen many times. CDR3 coding DNA: TGTGCCAGCTCCCGGGGGGGTTTCAATGAGCAGTTCTTC. This encodes CASSRGGFNEQFF. This rearrangement joins TRBV28 to TRBJ2-1; 8 positions agree with TRBD2. Unmatched junction bases numbered 6, after V lost 8 bases and J lost 6 bases. The CDR3 covers 13 residues. Germline V gene sequence: CDR1 MDHEN, CDR2 SYDVKM.

The rearrangement joins TRBV19 to TRBJ1-5; TRBD1 aligns across 8 bases. Germline trimming cut 3 bases from V and 1 base from J; bases unmatched to any gene: 5. Per germline, CDR1 LNHDA and CDR2 SQIVND (reference sequence). This CDR3 has 16 amino acids. CDR3 protein: CASSIQGAPSNQPQHF. CDR3 in DNA: TGTGCCAGTAGTATCCAGGGGGCGCCGAGCAATCAGCCCCAGCATTTT.

The sample holds many counts of this clonotype. The V gene is TRBV24-1, the J gene TRBJ2-3; 7 bases line up with TRBD2. Germline V gene sequence: CDR1 KGHDR, CDR2 SFDVKD. V gave up 1 base and J gave up 3 bases; unmatched junction bases: 6. This CDR3 is 16 amino acids long. The CDR3, as DNA: TGTGCCACCAGTGATTTTGGCGGGGGTCGGACAGATACGCAGTATTTT. This encodes CATSDFGGGRTDTQYF.

This clonotype was recorded at least ten times. This chain connects TRBV4-3 to TRBJ1-3; D is perhaps TRBD1 (6 bases). Trimming left V 0 bases short and J 2 bases short, with 11 bases between. Germline V gives CDR1 LGHNA, CDR2 YSLEER. The CDR3 extends over 16 amino acids. CDR3: CASSQDQQGPGNTIYF. Written as DNA, the CDR3 is TGCGCCAGCAGCCAAGATCAACAGGGTCCTGGAAACACCATATATTTT.

As for this clonotype: This could be a read error, since a much larger clone is one nucleotide away. This chain connects TRBV20-1 to TRBJ2-5; 10 bases line up with TRBD1. Germline CDR1 DFQATT, CDR2 SNEGSKA (reference sequence). The CDR3 has 14 amino acids. Here the CDR3 reads CRAQTGTGVRTQYF. CDR3 coding DNA: TGCAGAGCTCAAACGGGGACAGGGGTTAGGACCCAGTACTTC.

This chain connects TRBV12-3 or TRBV12-4 to TRBJ1-2, with D perhaps matching TRBD1 (6 bases). The CDR3 is 12 residues long. The germline V and J ends were trimmed by 3 bases and 5 bases, with 7 bases remaining between them. CDR3 coding DNA: TGTGCCAGCAGTTTGGACAGATATGGCTACACCTTC. Its protein product is CASSLDRYGYTF.

The rearrangement joins TRBV28 to TRBJ2-1; TRBD1 agrees at 9 bases. Germline V gene data show CDR1 as MDHEN and CDR2 as SYDVKM. Trimming at V came to 3 bases and at J to 4 bases, leaving 13 bases not matched to a gene. The CDR3 contains 18 residues. Written as DNA, the CDR3 is TGTGCCAGCAGTTTCCCGACAGGGGGAAACCTTGAATACAATGAGCAGTTCTTC. This codes for CASSFPTGGNLEYNEQFF.

This clonotype was seen more than once but under ten times. The J gene is TRBJ2-7, the V gene TRBV19; TRBD1 agrees at 7 bases. V was pared by 5 bases and J by 0 bases, with 1 base of the junction left unmatched. The germline gives CDR1 LNHDA, CDR2 SQIVND (reference sequence). This CDR3 is 13 amino acids long. CDR3 sequence (DNA): TGTGCCAGTAGTGGACAGGTCTCCTACGAGCAGTACTTC. Translated: CASSGQVSYEQYF.

This clonotype appeared a few times. The V call is TRBV7-2, the J call TRBJ2-1, with 8 bases matching TRBD2. The CDR3 sequence is 16 residues long. Germline values: CDR1 SGHTA, CDR2 FQGNSA. The ends lost 5 bases at V and 0 bases at J; junction bases unmatched: 6. In DNA, the CDR3 is TGTGCCAGCAGCCCGAGTAGCGGGATCTCCTACAATGAGCAGTTCTTC. Translated, it gives CASSPSSGISYNEQFF.

There are many counts of this clonotype. The V call is TRBV28, the J call TRBJ2-5; D perhaps matches TRBD2 (6 bases). V was cut by 2 bases and J by 1 base, with 14 bases left in between. The CDR3 is made up of 16 amino acids. The germline gives CDR1 MDHEN, CDR2 SYDVKM. Written as DNA, the CDR3 is TGTGCCAGCAGTTTAATTGCGGGACGCGGCCAAGAGACCCAGTACTTC. Its protein product is CASSLIAGRGQETQYF.